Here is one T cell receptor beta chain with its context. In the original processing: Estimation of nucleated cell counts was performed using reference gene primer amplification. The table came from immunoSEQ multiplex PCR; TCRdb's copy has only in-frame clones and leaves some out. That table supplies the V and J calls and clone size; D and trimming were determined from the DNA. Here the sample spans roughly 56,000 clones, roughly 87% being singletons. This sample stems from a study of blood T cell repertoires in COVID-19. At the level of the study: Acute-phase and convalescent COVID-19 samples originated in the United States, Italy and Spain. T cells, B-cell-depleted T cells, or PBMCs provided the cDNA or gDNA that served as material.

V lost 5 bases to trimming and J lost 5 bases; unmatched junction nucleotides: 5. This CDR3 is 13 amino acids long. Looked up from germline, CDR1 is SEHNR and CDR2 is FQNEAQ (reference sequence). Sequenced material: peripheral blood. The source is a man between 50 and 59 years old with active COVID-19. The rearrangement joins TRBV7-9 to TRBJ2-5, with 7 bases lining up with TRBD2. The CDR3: CASSVWGGETQYF. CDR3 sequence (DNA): TGTGCCAGCAGCGTCTGGGGGGGGGAGACCCAGTACTTC.